This entry concerns a single TCR beta chain. V lost 0 bases and J 12 bases, leaving 12 bases between the germline ends. This CDR3 has 13 residues. The germline gives CDR1 SEHNR, CDR2 FQNEAQ (reference sequence). The record originates from a study of T-cell memory formation after mild COVID-19. From the 5' RACE reads, TCRdb called clonotypes with MiXCR, one entry per CDR3 protein. The table includes hundreds of thousands of distinct CDR3 sequences, approximately 15% detected once. The source is a man aged 18 to 30 who had mild COVID-19 (a few samples of this study predate the infection). Cell type and time point are not known. The source material was PBMCs or a T cell subset sorted from them (not recorded which). The chain couples TRBV7-9 to TRBJ2-1; perhaps TRBD2 as D (6 bases). CDR3 sequence reads: CASSLALGGMQFF. In nucleotides, the CDR3 is TGTGCCAGCAGCTTAGCGCTTGGGGGGATGCAGTTCTTC.